Following are 21 T cell receptor beta chains from one sample sequenced in a study of T cells in Graves' hyperthyroidism and ophthalmopathy. Amplified TCR beta CDR3 regions derived from RNA transcripts. HTBI primers drove first-round RT-PCR of the TCR CDR3. One entry per CDR3 protein, called by TCRdb with MiXCR from the multiplex PCR reads. The repertoire holds a few hundred thousand distinct CDR3 sequences, with about 16% as singletons. Sequencing input: blood. The receptors shown here come from a woman between 25 and 40 years old with Graves' ophthalmopathy.

The chain has TRBV30 and TRBJ2-3; tentative D call: TRBD1 (5 bases). This CDR3 comprises 13 residues. Trimming removed 0 bases from V and 6 bases from J, with 10 bases in between. CDR1 is GTSNPN, CDR2 SVGIG, per germline (reference sequence). The DNA for the CDR3 is TGTGCCTGGAGTGTGAGGACACCCGATACGCAGTATTTT. Translating it yields CAWSVRTPDTQYF.

This rearrangement joins TRBV24-1 to TRBJ2-2; D may be TRBD2 (5 bases). V gave up 6 bases and J gave up 7 bases, with 11 bases separating them. The CDR3 covers 13 residues. CDR1 KGHDR and CDR2 SFDVKD come from the germline V gene. CDR3 sequence reads: CATSTRDYGELFF. The DNA for the CDR3 is TGTGCCACCAGTACTAGAGATTACGGGGAGCTGTTTTTT.

The chain combines TRBV24-1 with TRBJ2-2; D call uncertain. In germline, CDR1 is KGHDR, CDR2 SFDVKD. This CDR3 comprises 13 residues. V was cut by 9 bases and J by 3 bases, with 10 bases left in between. CDR3 sequence: CATARRDTGELFF. The DNA for the CDR3 is TGTGCCACCGCCCGTCGGGACACCGGGGAGCTGTTTTTT.

This clonotype was seen repeatedly, ten times or more. The chain joins TRBV28 to TRBJ1-1, with D possibly TRBD1 on 6 matching bases. This CDR3 is built from 13 residues. V was trimmed by 8 bases and J by 0 bases, leaving 10 bases between them. From germline, CDR1 is MDHEN and CDR2 SYDVKM. The CDR3 DNA sequence: TGTGCCAGCTGGGACACTTTGAACACTGAAGCTTTCTTT. Its translation: CASWDTLNTEAFF.

At least ten counts were recorded for this clonotype. This rearrangement joins TRBV5-1 to TRBJ2-7; 10 positions agree with TRBD2. The germline V gene encodes CDR1 SGHRS and CDR2 YFSETQ. The CDR3 extends over 16 amino acids. V gave up 4 bases and J gave up 6 bases; unmatched junction bases: 13. This CDR3 is CASSADPLAGVPEQYF. CDR3 nucleotides: TGCGCCAGCAGCGCCGACCCTCTAGCGGGAGTTCCCGAGCAGTACTTC. The full variable domain, with the rest looked up from reference TRBV5-1 and TRBJ2-7, is KAGVTQTPRYLIKTRGQQVTLSCSPISGHRSVSWYQQTPGQGLQFLFEYFSETQRNKGNFPGRFSGRQFSNSRSEMNVSTLELGDSALYLCASSADPLAGVPEQYFGPGTRLTVT.

With regard to this clonotype: Being one base from a much bigger clone, this may be a read error. The rearrangement joins TRBV28 to TRBJ2-2, with 9 bases matching TRBD1. CDR3 length: 16 amino acids. The germline gives CDR1 MDHEN, CDR2 SYDVKM. J gave up 7 bases and V 3 bases, and 9 bases lay outside the gene matches. DNA for the CDR3: TGTGCCAGCAGTTTGGGACAGGGTCGAATCCTCGGGGAGCTGTTTTTT. This translates into CASSLGQGRILGELFF.

This chain joins TRBV5-6 and TRBJ1-3; TRBD1 aligns across 9 bases. Germline CDR1 reads SGHDT; CDR2 reads YYEEEE. This CDR3 comprises 17 residues. Unmatched junction bases numbered 11, after V lost 3 bases and J lost 4 bases. The CDR3 nucleotides read TGTGCCAGCAGCTCCTCTCCACAGGGGGCTGACGGAAACACCATATATTTT. This translates into CASSSSPQGADGNTIYF.

The DNA for the CDR3 is TGTGCCTGGAGTCGGACAGACGACACTGAAGCTTTCTTT. It codes for CAWSRTDDTEAFF. This chain uses TRBV30 with TRBJ1-1; a weak D match, TRBD1 (6 bases). Germline CDR1 reads GTSNPN; CDR2 reads SVGIG (reference sequence). V was cut by 2 bases and J by 3 bases, with 10 bases left in between. This CDR3 region has 13 residues.

This clonotype was seen ten or more times. This chain joins TRBV12-3 or TRBV12-4 and TRBJ2-7; TRBD2 agrees at 8 bases. Unmatched junction bases numbered 6, after V lost 5 bases and J lost 3 bases. CDR3 length: 14 residues. CDR3 protein: CASSPSGFSYEQYF. The CDR3 nucleotides read TGTGCCAGCAGTCCTAGCGGGTTTAGCTACGAGCAGTACTTC.

The chain has TRBV20-1 and TRBJ2-1, with 8 bases that match TRBD1. Trimming cost V 6 bases and J 8 bases; bases outside gene matches: 3. Germline lookup yields CDR1 DFQATT and CDR2 SNEGSKA (reference sequence). The CDR3 has 11 amino acids. DNA of the CDR3: TGCAGTGCCCCACAGGGGGATGAGCAGTTCTTC. It yields the protein CSAPQGDEQFF.

This clonotype was detected ten times or more. The rearrangement joins TRBV20-1 to TRBJ2-1, with 9 bases matching TRBD2. Germline V lookup: CDR1 DFQATT, CDR2 SNEGSKA (reference sequence). Trimming cost V 6 bases and J 8 bases; bases outside gene matches: 11. CDR3 length: 14 amino acids. As DNA, the CDR3 is TGCAGTGCCAAAACCCTAGCGGGATGGGATGAGCAGTTCTTC. Amino acids: CSAKTLAGWDEQFF.

This clonotype occurred a few times. The chain combines TRBV28 with TRBJ2-7, with a tentative D call TRBD1 (5 bases). The CDR3 sequence is 15 residues long. The V gene lost 2 bases and the J gene lost 4 bases, with 15 bases spanning the gap. Germline CDR1 and CDR2: MDHEN and SYDVKM. The CDR3 DNA sequence: TGTGCCAGCAGTTTAGCGCCGCCAGGGCTATACGAGCAGTACTTC. It encodes CASSLAPPGLYEQYF.

This clonotype was seen at least ten times. This sequence joins TRBV28 and TRBJ2-1; 10 bases match TRBD2. The CDR3 contains 17 residues. The J segment lost 2 bases and the V segment lost 2 bases, leaving 6 bases of the junction unmatched. CDR1 is MDHEN, CDR2 SYDVKM, per germline. CDR3 in DNA: TGTGCCAGCAGTTTACTAGCGGGAGAGTTCACCTACAATGAGCAGTTCTTC. Protein sequence: CASSLLAGEFTYNEQFF.

This clonotype was seen a handful of times. This chain uses TRBV20-1 with TRBJ2-4, with TRBD2 identical over 16 bases. V gave up 5 bases and J gave up 1 base; unmatched junction bases: 11. CDR1 and CDR2 from the germline V gene are DFQATT and SNEGSKA (reference sequence). This CDR3 comprises 19 residues. The CDR3 nucleotides are TGCAGTGCTGTCACGGGGACTAGCGGGAGGGGAGTGGCCAAAAACATTCAGTACTTC. This codes for CSAVTGTSGRGVAKNIQYF.

The rearrangement uses TRBV6-2 or TRBV6-3 and TRBJ2-7, with a weak D call TRBD1 (5 bases). This CDR3 contains 14 residues. Germline CDR1 is MNHEY and CDR2 is SVGEGT. V lost 0 bases and J 2 bases, leaving 8 bases between the germline ends. The CDR3 here is CASSYSEQAYEQYF. CDR3 in DNA: TGTGCCAGCAGTTACTCGGAACAGGCCTACGAGCAGTACTTC.

The chain joins TRBV11-2 to TRBJ2-7; TRBD1 aligns across 8 bases. Per germline, CDR1 SGHAT and CDR2 FQNNGV. V lost 5 bases to trimming and J lost 4 bases; unmatched junction nucleotides: 7. The CDR3 has 14 residues. DNA for the CDR3: TGTGCCAGCAGCCGGGACAGGAGTCTATACGAGCAGTACTTC. It is translated as CASSRDRSLYEQYF.

The CDR3 bases are TGTGCTACTAGAGCTACCTACAATGAGCAGTTCTTC. This codes for CATRATYNEQFF. The chain links TRBV6-1 to TRBJ2-1, with a possible D match to TRBD2 (5 bases). This CDR3 region has 12 residues. Germline CDR1 MNHNS, CDR2 SASEGT.

This clonotype occurred many times. V is TRBV28 and J is TRBJ1-1, with D unclear. In germline, CDR1 is MDHEN, CDR2 SYDVKM. This CDR3 region has 12 residues. V gave up 5 bases and J gave up 3 bases, with 7 bases separating them. CDR3 loop: CASSVAYTEAFF. The DNA of the CDR3 is TGTGCCAGCAGTGTAGCCTACACTGAAGCTTTCTTT.

In this sample, this clonotype turned up many times. The chain links TRBV7-3 to TRBJ1-1; D call uncertain. The CDR3 is made up of 14 amino acids. Trimming removed 1 base from V and 0 bases from J, with 6 bases in between. From germline, CDR1 is SGHTA and CDR2 FQGTGA. Here the CDR3 reads CASSLIEVNTEAFF. Written as DNA, the CDR3 is TGTGCCAGCAGCTTAATAGAGGTGAACACTGAAGCTTTCTTT.

This clonotype was detected many times. The chain joins TRBV3-1 to TRBJ2-7; the match to TRBD2 covers 10 bases. In germline, CDR1 is LGHDT, CDR2 YNNKEL (reference sequence). Trimming removed 3 bases from V and 3 bases from J; junction bases left unmatched: 2. This CDR3 region has 14 residues. The CDR3 DNA follows: TGTGCCAGCAGCCAGGGACTAGCGAGCTACGAGCAGTACTTC. It translates to CASSQGLASYEQYF.

The table lists this clonotype with many counts. V is TRBV20-1 and J is TRBJ2-7; D may be TRBD2 (5 bases). CDR3 length: 11 amino acids. With 8 bases removed from V and 2 bases from J, the gap between germline ends came to 10 bases. Germline CDR1 reads DFQATT; CDR2 reads SNEGSKA (reference sequence). CDR3 DNA: TGCAGTCTGGACGGGACCTACGAGCAGTACTTC. This codes for CSLDGTYEQYF.